The next 23 T cell receptor beta chains were all read from a single sample in a study of T-cell reconstitution after alpha-beta-depleted transplantation in children. Preparation of the TCRbeta library used unique molecular identifiers. Each CDR3 protein is one row after TCRdb ran MiXCR on the PCR reads. Of approximately 800,000 distinct CDR3 sequences in the sample, approximately 15% were seen once. Sequencing used PBMCs, mostly from graft donor cells, obtained 360 days after TCRalphabeta/CD19-depleted stem cell transplant. The receptors derive from a male patient younger than 18 who had a stem cell transplant for acute lymphoblastic leukemia, so the T cells may come from the graft donor.

This clonotype was seen only a few times. The chain couples TRBV19 to TRBJ2-7, with 9 bases matching TRBD1. This CDR3 spans 14 amino acids. Trimming at V came to 5 bases and at J to 7 bases, leaving 9 bases not matched to a gene. Per germline, CDR1 LNHDA and CDR2 SQIVND (reference sequence). CDR3 coding DNA: TGTGCCAGTAGTCCCAGGACAGGGGTGGATGAGCAGTACTTC. Amino acids: CASSPRTGVDEQYF.

This sequence joins TRBV4-1 and TRBJ1-2, with D possibly TRBD1 on 6 matching bases. Per germline, CDR1 MGHRA and CDR2 YSYEKL. V was cut by 1 base and J by 5 bases, with 11 bases left in between. The CDR3 spans 14 residues. CDR3 in DNA: TGCGCCAGCAGCCAAGTGACAGGTCCATATGGCTACACCTTC. As protein: CASSQVTGPYGYTF.

This clonotype was seen only a few times. The chain is built from TRBV2 and TRBJ2-5; D is perhaps TRBD1 (6 bases). Per the germline V gene, CDR1 is SNHLY and CDR2 is FYNNEI. Trimming left V 2 bases short and J 5 bases short, with 9 bases between. There are 13 residues in the CDR3. This CDR3 is CASSETGIETQYF. In nucleotides, the CDR3 is TGTGCCAGCAGTGAAACAGGGATCGAGACCCAGTACTTC.

Turning to this clonotype: Germline and junction disagree at one end, which may indicate a read error. The V gene is TRBV5-6, the J gene TRBJ2-7, with 8 bases fitting TRBD2. The germline CDR1 and CDR2 sequences are SGHDT and YYEEEE. This CDR3 region has 15 residues. This CDR3 reads CASSLAITSGPRTDF. In nucleotides, the CDR3 is TGTGCCAGCAGCTTGGCCATTACTAGCGGACCTCGGACGGACTTC.

The chain links TRBV11-2 to TRBJ2-5, with TRBD2 matching 12 bases. The J segment lost 5 bases and the V segment lost 0 bases, leaving 7 bases of the junction unmatched. The CDR3 loop spans 17 amino acids. The V gene's germline CDR1 is SGHAT and CDR2 FQNNGV. In DNA form, the CDR3 reads TGTGCCAGCAGCTTAGATCCTAGCGGGAGGGCCGATGAGACCCAGTACTTC. Translating gives CASSLDPSGRADETQYF. Based on the CDR3 plus reference TRBV11-2 and TRBJ2-5, the full variable domain is EAGVAQSPRYKIIEKRQSVAFWCNPISGHATLYWYQQILGQGPKLLIQFQNNGVVDDSQLPKDRFSAERLKGVDSTLKIQPAKLEDSAVYLCASSLDPSGRADETQYFGPGTRLLVL.

The chain recombines TRBV11-2 with TRBJ2-7; possibly TRBD1 for D (5 bases). Germline V gene sequence: CDR1 SGHAT, CDR2 FQNNGV. The germline V and J ends were trimmed by 3 bases and 1 base, with 13 bases remaining between them. The CDR3 is made up of 15 amino acids. The CDR3, as DNA: TGTGCCAGCAGCTTCGGTAGTCAGGGATCCTACGAGCAGTACTTC. As protein: CASSFGSQGSYEQYF.

The CDR3 DNA reads TGCGCCAGCAGCTTCTCCACAGGGGAGTACGATGAGCAGTTCTTC. This translates into CASSFSTGEYDEQFF. V usage is TRBV5-1 and J usage is TRBJ2-1; 7 nucleotides line up with TRBD1. The germline V gene has CDR1 SGHRS and CDR2 YFSETQ. Losses at the gene ends were 2 bases for V and 8 bases for J; bases not matched to a gene: 10. There are 15 residues in the CDR3.

This clonotype has a handful of counts. The V and J genes are TRBV10-3 and TRBJ1-1; D is ambiguous. The CDR3 is made up of 13 amino acids. V lost 7 bases and J lost 3, with 12 bases in between. Germline CDR1 is ENHRY and CDR2 is SYGVKD. CDR3 sequence: CAIMKRNYTEAFF. As DNA, the CDR3 is TGTGCCATCATGAAGAGGAATTACACTGAAGCTTTCTTT.

This clonotype has more than one count but fewer than ten. This chain joins TRBV7-8 and TRBJ2-5; 7 bases match TRBD2. Trimming took 5 bases from V and 4 from J; bases not matched to a gene: 1. Germline V lookup: CDR1 SGHVS, CDR2 FQNEAQ. CDR3 length equals 12 residues. The CDR3 loop is CASSGLVETQYF. As DNA, the CDR3 is TGTGCCAGCAGCGGACTAGTAGAGACCCAGTACTTC. Drawing the rest from reference TRBV7-8 and TRBJ2-5, the complete variable domain is GAGVSQSPRYKVAKRGQDVALRCDPISGHVSLFWYQQALGQGPEFLTYFQNEAQLDKSGLPSDRFFAERPEGSVSTLKIQRTQQEDSAVYLCASSGLVETQYFGPGTRLLVL.

This clonotype appeared a few times. The rearrangement joins TRBV5-1 to TRBJ2-3, with 7 bases fitting TRBD2. CDR1 SGHRS and CDR2 YFSETQ come from the germline V gene. Trimming took 0 bases from V and 3 from J; bases not matched to a gene: 7. The CDR3 totals 16 residues. The CDR3 DNA follows: TGCGCCAGCAGCTTGGCCGACGGGAGGATAACAGATACGCAGTATTTT. Its protein is CASSLADGRITDTQYF.

The CDR3 bases are TGTGCCAGCAGCTTATCCAACCCCGGGTCGGACAAAAATGAGCAGTTCTTC. Protein sequence: CASSLSNPGSDKNEQFF. The chain combines TRBV7-6 with TRBJ2-1; weak D call: TRBD1 (5 bases). CDR3 length: 17 residues. Germline values: CDR1 SGHVS, CDR2 FNYEAQ. Trimming left V 2 bases short and J 7 bases short, with 21 bases between. The whole variable domain, filled in from reference TRBV7-6 and TRBJ2-1, reads GAGVSQSPRYKVTKRGQDVALRCDPISGHVSLYWYRQALGQGPEFLTYFNYEAQQDKSGLPNDRFSAERPEGSISTLTIQRTEQRDSAMYRCASSLSNPGSDKNEQFFGPGTRLTVL.

The V gene is TRBV10-1, the J gene TRBJ2-3, with 8 bases identical to TRBD2. CDR1 and CDR2 from the germline V gene are WNHNN and SYGVQD (reference sequence). CDR3 length: 14 residues. The V and J ends lost 3 bases and 7 bases, in that order; junction bases with no gene match: 6. CDR3 in amino acids: CASSDAGGRHTQYF. CDR3 in DNA: TGCGCCAGCAGTGACGCGGGGGGTAGGCATACGCAGTATTTT.

CDR3 sequence reads: CATSRDPTSVRDNEQFF. The CDR3 DNA reads TGTGCCACCAGCAGAGACCCGACTAGCGTCCGGGACAATGAGCAGTTCTTC. V is TRBV15 and J is TRBJ2-1; 8 nucleotides match TRBD2. After removal of 0 bases from V and 5 bases from J, the junction contained 9 bases not matched to a gene. The germline gives CDR1 LNHNV, CDR2 YYDKDF (reference sequence). This CDR3 region has 17 residues.

This clonotype was recorded a few times. The rearrangement uses TRBV12-3 or TRBV12-4 and TRBJ2-7; 11 bases are a match to TRBD2. The CDR3 totals 14 residues. The junction had 6 bases not matched to a gene; V was cut back by 6 bases and J by 5 bases. Here the CDR3 DNA reads TGTGCCAGCAGGTCACTAGCGGGAGCCCACGAGCAGTACTTC. Translating gives CASRSLAGAHEQYF.

V usage is TRBV4-1 and J usage is TRBJ2-7, with D unclear. V gave up 4 bases and J gave up 4 bases, with 14 bases separating them. The CDR3 extends over 14 amino acids. CDR1 is MGHRA, CDR2 YSYEKL, per germline. CDR3 loop: CASSRVVVPYEQYF. As DNA, the CDR3 is TGCGCCAGCAGCCGTGTGGTAGTCCCGTACGAGCAGTACTTC.

Only a few counts were recorded for this clonotype. V is TRBV6-5 and J is TRBJ2-5; D unresolved. Germline V gene sequence: CDR1 MNHEY, CDR2 SVGAGI. The CDR3 consists of 15 residues. V shed 0 bases and J shed 6 bases, with 14 bases lying between them. CDR3 loop: CASSYSWSSPQTQYF. In DNA, the CDR3 is TGTGCCAGCAGTTACTCCTGGAGTTCCCCACAGACCCAGTACTTC.

In nucleotides, the CDR3 is TGTGCCAGCAGCTTAGTAGTCTGGACAGGCAACTCGTTTAACTATGGCTACACCTTC. Translating it yields CASSLVVWTGNSFNYGYTF. The chain has TRBV11-2 and TRBJ1-2; 7 bases agree with TRBD1. CDR1 is SGHAT and CDR2 is FQNNGV in the germline V gene. After removal of 1 base from V and 1 base from J, the junction contained 15 bases not matched to a gene. The CDR3 loop spans 19 amino acids.

This clonotype was recorded many times. This sequence joins TRBV10-1 and TRBJ2-2; unclear D gene. Deletions cut 10 bases from V and 4 bases from J, with 16 bases between. The CDR3 runs 14 residues. Germline lookup yields CDR1 WNHNN and CDR2 SYGVQD (reference sequence). In DNA, the CDR3 is TGCGCCACCCAACGAGAGGCCCGCACCGGGGAGCTGTTTTTT. Translating gives CATQREARTGELFF.

V gene TRBV7-6 combines with J gene TRBJ1-4; weak D call: TRBD1 (5 bases). This CDR3 is built from 16 residues. Trimming removed 1 base at V and 6 bases at J, with 15 bases between. From germline, CDR1 is SGHVS and CDR2 FNYEAQ. In DNA, the CDR3 is TGTGCCAGCAGCTTAGTATTTGGGAGGGGAGATGAAAAACTGTTTTTT. This codes for CASSLVFGRGDEKLFF.

This clonotype was seen a handful of times. J is TRBJ2-5 and V is TRBV29-1, with D possibly TRBD2 on 5 matching bases. Trimming took off 7 bases at V and 5 bases at J, with 14 bases between the two ends. This CDR3 region has 12 residues. From germline, CDR1 is SQVTM and CDR2 ANQGSEA. Here the CDR3 DNA reads TGCAGCGCCCGAGAGTGGGAGGAGACCCAGTACTTC. This translates into CSAREWEETQYF.

This clonotype appeared many times. This sequence joins TRBV6-1 and TRBJ2-1, with 8 bases lining up with TRBD2. The J segment lost 3 bases and the V segment lost 6 bases, leaving 4 bases of the junction unmatched. Germline values: CDR1 MNHNS, CDR2 SASEGT. The CDR3 contains 14 residues. Here the CDR3 reads CASRRTSGYNEQFF. For the CDR3, the DNA is TGTGCCAGCAGAAGAACTAGCGGCTACAATGAGCAGTTCTTC.

This chain joins TRBV7-9 and TRBJ1-1; D gene uncertain. Germline CDR1 reads SEHNR; CDR2 reads FQNEAQ (reference sequence). The CDR3 spans 16 residues. V dropped 3 bases and J dropped 4 bases, with 18 bases sitting between them. The CDR3 loop reads CASSFRTELHLTEAFF. The CDR3, as DNA: TGTGCCAGCAGCTTTCGGACCGAGCTCCATCTCACTGAAGCTTTCTTT.

In this sample, this clonotype turned up many times. J is TRBJ1-5 and V is TRBV24-1; D not resolved. Germline V lookup: CDR1 KGHDR, CDR2 SFDVKD. The CDR3 has 14 residues. V was shortened by 0 bases and J by 6 bases, with 8 bases between the two germline ends. The DNA of the CDR3 is TGTGCCACCAGTGATTTGCAGCCAACTCAGCCCCAGCATTTT. Amino acid sequence: CATSDLQPTQPQHF.